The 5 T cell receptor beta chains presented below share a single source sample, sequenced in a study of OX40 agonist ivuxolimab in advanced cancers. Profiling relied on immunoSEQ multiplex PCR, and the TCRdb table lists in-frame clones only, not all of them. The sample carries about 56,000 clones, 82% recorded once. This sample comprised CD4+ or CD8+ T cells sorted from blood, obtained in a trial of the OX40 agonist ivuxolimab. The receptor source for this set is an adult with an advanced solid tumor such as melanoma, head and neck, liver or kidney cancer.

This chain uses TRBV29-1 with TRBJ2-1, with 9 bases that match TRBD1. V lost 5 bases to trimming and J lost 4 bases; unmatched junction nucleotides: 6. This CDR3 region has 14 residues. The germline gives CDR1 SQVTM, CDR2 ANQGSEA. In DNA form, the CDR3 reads TGCAGCGTTCGGACAGGGGCGGCGTACAATGAGCAGTTCTTC. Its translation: CSVRTGAAYNEQFF.

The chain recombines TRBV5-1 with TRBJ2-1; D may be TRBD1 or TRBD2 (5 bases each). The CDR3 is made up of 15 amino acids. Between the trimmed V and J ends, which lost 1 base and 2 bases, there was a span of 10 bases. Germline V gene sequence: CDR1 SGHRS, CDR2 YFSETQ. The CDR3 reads CASSLYRDPYNEQFF. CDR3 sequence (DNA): TGCGCCAGCAGCTTGTACCGGGACCCCTACAATGAGCAGTTCTTC. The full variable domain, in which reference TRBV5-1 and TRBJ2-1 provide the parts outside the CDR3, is KAGVTQTPRYLIKTRGQQVTLSCSPISGHRSVSWYQQTPGQGLQFLFEYFSETQRNKGNFPGRFSGRQFSNSRSEMNVSTLELGDSALYLCASSLYRDPYNEQFFGPGTRLTVL.

CDR3 region: CASSQSGGNTEAFF. The CDR3 DNA sequence: TGTGCCAGCAGCCAATCCGGGGGGAACACTGAAGCTTTCTTT. V and J are TRBV7-2 and TRBJ1-1; perhaps TRBD1 as D (5 bases). In germline, CDR1 is SGHTA, CDR2 FQGNSA. The V and J ends lost 5 bases and 1 base respectively, with 11 bases between them. This CDR3 has 14 amino acids. Full variable domain (remainder filled in from reference TRBV7-2 and TRBJ1-1): GAGVSQSPSNKVTEKGKDVELRCDPISGHTALYWYRQSLGQGLEFLIYFQGNSAPDKSGLPSDRFSAERTGGSVSTLTIQRTQQEDSAVYLCASSQSGGNTEAFFGQGTRLTVV.

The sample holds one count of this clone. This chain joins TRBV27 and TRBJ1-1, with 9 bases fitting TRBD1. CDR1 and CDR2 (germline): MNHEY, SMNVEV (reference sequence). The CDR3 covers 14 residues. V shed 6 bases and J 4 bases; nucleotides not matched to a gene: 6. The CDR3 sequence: CASRGQGRGTEAFF. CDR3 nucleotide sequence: TGTGCCAGCAGGGGACAGGGTCGGGGCACTGAAGCTTTCTTT.

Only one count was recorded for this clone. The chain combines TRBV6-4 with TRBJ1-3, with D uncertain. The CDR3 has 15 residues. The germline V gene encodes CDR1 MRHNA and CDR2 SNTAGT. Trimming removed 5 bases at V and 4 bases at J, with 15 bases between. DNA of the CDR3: TGTGCCAGCAGTCAAAGGCCCGGTAGAGGAAACACCATATATTTT. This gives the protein CASSQRPGRGNTIYF.